The clone carrying this TCR beta chain occurred once. Seattle-derived patients entered the study during active infection and were followed longitudinally. This sample was taken from a study of blood T cell repertoires in COVID-19. Study in general: Acute-phase and convalescent COVID-19 samples originated in the United States, Italy and Spain. From T cells, B-cell-depleted T cells, or PBMCs came the material, which was cDNA or gDNA.

V was clipped by 7 bases and J by 1 base, with 11 bases between them. CDR3 length: 13 amino acids. Germline V CDR1 and CDR2: MDHEN, SYDVKM. How the authors handled the data: Amplifying reference gene primers gave estimates of nucleated cell counts. Here immunoSEQ multiplex PCR was the method, and the copy in TCRdb shows in-frame clones only, minus some. That table furnishes V, J and clone size, whereas the DNA furnished D and trimming. This table has 310,000 or so clones, roughly 89% appearing once. This TCR was sampled from a man aged 25 to 40 with COVID-19, enrolled during active disease. Sequenced input: peripheral blood. This chain links TRBV28 with TRBJ2-7; a possible D gene is TRBD1 (5 bases). CDR3: CASTDGHSYEQYF. The CDR3 DNA sequence: TGTGCCAGCACCGACGGACATTCCTACGAGCAGTACTTC.